The T cell receptor beta chain described here comes from a study of T-cell reconstitution after alpha-beta-depleted transplantation in children. Study-wide points: T-cell numbers and diversity, one year after transplant, stemmed largely from T cells that were newly produced. There were reportedly several hundred expanded graft clones from which alpha-beta T cells came about two months after transplant.

Germline CDR1 MNHNY, CDR2 SVGAGI (reference sequence). V lost 10 bases and J lost 1, with 13 bases in between. The CDR3 length is 13 residues. This clonotype was detected only a few times. Its antigen remains unknown. Library preparation (for TCRbeta) was performed with unique molecular identifiers. TCRdb reprocessed the PCR reads with MiXCR, giving one entry per CDR3 protein. The table lists 350,000 to 500,000 distinct CDR3 sequences, around two fifths of them singletons. This rearrangement joins TRBV6-6 to TRBJ1-1; possibly TRBD1 for D (5 bases). Sequenced here: PBMCs, sampled before TCRalphabeta/CD19-depleted stem cell transplant. This TCR was sampled from a girl aged 2 to 9 with aplastic anemia, due to receive a stem cell transplant. CDR3 loop: CATLGRKNTEAFF. CDR3 nucleotide sequence: TGTGCCACCCTGGGACGGAAGAACACTGAAGCTTTCTTT.